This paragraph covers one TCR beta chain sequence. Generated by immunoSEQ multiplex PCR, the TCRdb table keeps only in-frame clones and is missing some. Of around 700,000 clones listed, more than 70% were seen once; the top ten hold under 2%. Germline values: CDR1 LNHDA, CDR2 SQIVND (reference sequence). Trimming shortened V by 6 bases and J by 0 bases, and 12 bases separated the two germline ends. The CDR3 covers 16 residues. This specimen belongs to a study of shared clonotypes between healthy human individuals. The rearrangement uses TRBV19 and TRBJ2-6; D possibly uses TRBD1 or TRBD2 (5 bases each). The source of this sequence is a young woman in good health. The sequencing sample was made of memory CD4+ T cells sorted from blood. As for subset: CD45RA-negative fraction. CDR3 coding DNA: TGTGCCAGTAGCTGGGACGGAAACTCTGGGGCCAACGTCCTGACTTTC. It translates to CASSWDGNSGANVLTF.